The rows below give T cell receptor beta chains drawn from one sample of a study of identical twins. TCRdb fed the 5' RACE reads into MiXCR, producing one record per CDR3 protein. The table shows around 490,000 distinct CDR3 sequences, with around 15% occurring only once. These data also formed part of another study, on yellow fever vaccine responses in identical twins.

Specimen: CD4+ T cells sorted from blood. These receptors were collected from a woman under 30 in good health. Each CDR3 is given with its conserved first and last residue. A D gene is named only where the DNA matches it firmly. Only some rows state a clone size, as once, few, many or a class for expanded clones.

TRBJ1-6	.	.	TRBV3-1	TGTGCCAGCAGCCCAGGGAGCGCTATTTATAATTCACCCCTCCACTTT	CASSPGSAIYNSPLHF
TRBJ2-3	.	.	TRBV10-3	TGTGCCATCAACGGGGGTTCAACAGATACGCAGTATTTT	CAINGGSTDTQYF
TRBJ2-4	.	.	TRBV3-1	TGTGCCAGCAGCCTACAAATAGCCAAAAACATTCAGTACTTC	CASSLQIAKNIQYF
TRBJ2-2	.	.	TRBV4-1	TGCGCCAGCAGCCAGGGAATCGGGGCAGTCTCGACCGGGGAGCTGTTTTTT	CASSQGIGAVSTGELFF
TRBJ2-7	.	.	TRBV20-1	TGCAGTGCTAGAGGTCCTGCCCACGAGCAGTACTTC	CSARGPAHEQYF
TRBJ1-2	few	.	TRBV6-1	TGTGCCAGCACAGAGATGCAAACTAACTATGGCTACACCTTC	CASTEMQTNYGYTF
TRBJ1-2	few	TRBD1	TRBV10-3	TGTGCCGTCGGGACAGGGACTAACTATGGCTACACCTTC	CAVGTGTNYGYTF
TRBJ2-3	once	TRBD2	TRBV4-1	TGCGCCAGCAGCCAAGTCCCACTAGCGGGGGCGCCAGATACGCAGTATTTT	CASSQVPLAGAPDTQYF
TRBJ2-2	.	.	TRBV20-1	TGCAGTGCTAGAGAAGGGGTCGTGGGGGAGCTGTTTTTT	CSAREGVVGELFF
TRBJ1-2	many	.	TRBV12-3/TRBV12-4	TGTGCCAGCAGTTTAGAAGGGACTTCTAACTATGGCTACACCTTC	CASSLEGTSNYGYTF
TRBJ1-5	.	.	TRBV6-1	TGTGCCAGCAGCAATTTGGCCGCCAGCAATCAGCCCCAGCATTTT	CASSNLAASNQPQHF
TRBJ2-3	.	TRBD1	TRBV7-9	TGTGCCAGCAGCCCCGGGACAGGGTACACAGATACGCAGTATTTT	CASSPGTGYTDTQYF
TRBJ2-1	few	.	TRBV12-3/TRBV12-4	TGTGCCAGCAGTTTACTAGATCCGAGGCAAGAGTTCTTC	CASSLLDPRQEFF
TRBJ2-5	.	TRBD1	TRBV12-5	TGTGCTAGTGGGGAGACCGGGACAGCTTTCAACTTC	CASGETGTAFNF
TRBJ2-7	many	.	TRBV28	TGTGCCAGCAGTCGAGGTGGCTCCTACGAGCAGTACTTC	CASSRGGSYEQYF
TRBJ2-7	.	.	TRBV5-1	TGCGCCAGCAGCTCTCAGGGGACAAGCTCCTACGAGCAGTACTTC	CASSSQGTSSYEQYF
TRBJ2-7	.	TRBD1	TRBV5-1	TGCGCCAGCAGCTCTGAAGGGACAGGGGGCCGGGAGCAGTACTTC	CASSSEGTGGREQYF
TRBJ2-4	.	.	TRBV7-2	TGTGCCAGCAGCTTAGAGGTAACACGAGCCAAAAACATTCAGTACTTC	CASSLEVTRAKNIQYF
TRBJ1-5	.	.	TRBV7-8	TGTGCCAGCAGCTTAGTGGAGGTACAAAGGCCCCAGCATTTT	CASSLVEVQRPQHF
TRBJ2-1	few	TRBD2	TRBV20-1	TGCAGTGCTCGGCGACTAGCGGGTATCCCTAGCAATGAGCAGTTCTTC	CSARRLAGIPSNEQFF
TRBJ1-1	few	.	TRBV12-3/TRBV12-4	TGTGCCAGCACGCTGGCACGAACTGAAGCTTTCTTT	CASTLARTEAFF
TRBJ1-2	many	.	TRBV12-3/TRBV12-4	TGTGCCAGCAGTCAGGGAGGTGGCTACACCTTC	CASSQGGGYTF
TRBJ2-1	few	.	TRBV5-1	TGCGCCAGCAGCTTGGTGATGGGTACCCTGGGTGAGCAGTTCTTC	CASSLVMGTLGEQFF
TRBJ1-4	many	TRBD1	TRBV29-1	TGCAGCGCCCGACCGGGACAGGGGTCTGAAAAACTGTTTTTT	CSARPGQGSEKLFF
TRBJ1-3	.	.	TRBV2	TGTGCCAGCAGGAGGGCGGAAGGAAACACCATATATTTT	CASRRAEGNTIYF
TRBJ2-3	.	.	TRBV24-1	TGTGCCACCAGCGACGTTGAGACAGGATTAAGCACAGATACGCAGTATTTT	CATSDVETGLSTDTQYF
TRBJ2-5	.	.	TRBV14	TGTGCCAGCAGCCAAGCGGGCGGCGGGACCCAGTACTTC	CASSQAGGGTQYF
TRBJ2-2	.	.	TRBV3-1	TGTGCCAGCAGCCAAGAGACAGCCTCCACCGGGGAGCTGTTTTTT	CASSQETASTGELFF
TRBJ2-1	.	TRBD2	TRBV12-3/TRBV12-4	TGTGCCAGCAGTTTCAGGGGTTTAGCGGGAGACAATGAGCAGTTCTTC	CASSFRGLAGDNEQFF
TRBJ2-2	few	TRBD2	TRBV3-1	TGTGCCAGCAGCGGGGGGGGGACCTCCGGGGAGCTGTTTTTT	CASSGGGTSGELFF
TRBJ2-3	few	.	TRBV20-1	TGCAGTGCCCCGCCGCGACGGGGCAGCACAGATACGCAGTATTTT	CSAPPRRGSTDTQYF